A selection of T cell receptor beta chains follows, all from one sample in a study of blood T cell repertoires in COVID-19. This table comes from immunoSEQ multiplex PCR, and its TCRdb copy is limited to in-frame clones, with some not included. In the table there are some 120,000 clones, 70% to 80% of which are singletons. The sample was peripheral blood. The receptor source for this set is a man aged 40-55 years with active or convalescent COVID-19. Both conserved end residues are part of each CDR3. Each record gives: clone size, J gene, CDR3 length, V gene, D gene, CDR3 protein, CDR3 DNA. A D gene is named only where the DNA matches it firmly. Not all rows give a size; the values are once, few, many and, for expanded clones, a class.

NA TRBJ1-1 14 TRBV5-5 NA CASSLLAVDTEAFF TGTGCCAGCAGCCTTTTGGCCGTGGACACTGAAGCTTTCTTT
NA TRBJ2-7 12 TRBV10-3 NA CAEGAGPYEQYF TGTGCCGAGGGGGCGGGGCCCTACGAGCAGTACTTC
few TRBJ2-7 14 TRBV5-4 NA CASSLGSVPYEQYF TGTGCCAGCAGCTTGGGTTCGGTTCCCTACGAGCAGTACTTC
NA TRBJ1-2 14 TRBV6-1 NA CASSEKLPNYGYTF TGTGCCAGCAGTGAAAAACTGCCTAACTATGGCTACACCTTC
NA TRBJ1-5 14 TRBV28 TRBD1 CASSGQGGNQPQHF TGTGCCAGCAGTGGACAGGGAGGCAATCAGCCCCAGCATTTT
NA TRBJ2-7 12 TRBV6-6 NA CASSQNSYEQYF TGTGCCAGCTCACAAAACTCCTACGAGCAGTACTTC
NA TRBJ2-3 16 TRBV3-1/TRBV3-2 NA CASSQRRGQLSDTQYF TGTGCCAGCAGCCAAAGGAGGGGGCAGTTATCAGATACGCAGTATTTT
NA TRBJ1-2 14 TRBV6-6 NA CASRSPEANYGYTF TGTGCCAGCAGATCCCCTGAGGCGAACTATGGCTACACCTTC
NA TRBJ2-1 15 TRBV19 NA CASTQGGHSYNEQFF TGTGCCAGTACCCAGGGGGGCCACTCCTACAATGAGCAGTTCTTC
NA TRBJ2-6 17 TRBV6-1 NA CASSERGTGAGANVLTF TGTGCCAGCAGTGAGCGGGGGACAGGTGCTGGGGCCAACGTCCTGACTTTC
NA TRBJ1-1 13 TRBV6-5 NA CASSTQVGTEAFF TGTGCCAGCAGCACCCAGGTCGGCACTGAAGCTTTCTTT
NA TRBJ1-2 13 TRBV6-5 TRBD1 CASSWDSSSGYTF TGTGCCAGCAGTTGGGACAGTTCTTCTGGCTACACCTTC
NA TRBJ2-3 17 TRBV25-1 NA CASSEYSGVSVTDTQYF TGTGCCAGCAGTGAATACAGCGGAGTTTCCGTTACAGATACGCAGTATTTT
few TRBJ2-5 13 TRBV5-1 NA CASSLILRETQYF TGCGCCAGCAGCTTGATCCTCCGAGAGACCCAGTACTTC
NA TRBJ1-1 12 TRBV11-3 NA CASSSLEVKAFF TGTGCCAGCAGCTCCCTCGAGGTGAAAGCTTTCTTT
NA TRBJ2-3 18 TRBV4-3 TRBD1 CASSQVGGGTGRSDTQYF TGCGCCAGCAGCCAAGTCGGGGGAGGGACAGGGAGATCAGATACGCAGTATTTT
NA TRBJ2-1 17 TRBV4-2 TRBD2 CASSQDMTSGGYNEQFF TGTGCCAGCAGCCAGGATATGACTAGCGGGGGTTACAATGAGCAGTTCTTC
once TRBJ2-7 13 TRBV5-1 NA CASSVDSAYEQYF TGCGCCAGCAGCGTTGACAGCGCCTACGAGCAGTACTTC
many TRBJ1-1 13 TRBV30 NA CAWSVGMETEAFF TGTGCCTGGAGTGTAGGAATGGAGACTGAAGCTTTCTTT
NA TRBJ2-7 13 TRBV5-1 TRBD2 CASSPSGPYEQYF TGCGCCAGCAGTCCTAGCGGCCCCTACGAGCAGTACTTC
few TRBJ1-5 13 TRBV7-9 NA CAITDRADQPQHF TGTGCCATTACCGACAGAGCAGATCAGCCCCAGCATTTT
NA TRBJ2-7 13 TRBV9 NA CASSLLPAYEQYF TGTGCCAGCAGCCTTTTGCCAGCCTACGAGCAGTACTTC
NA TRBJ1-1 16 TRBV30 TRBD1 CAWSVTQGVSGTEAFF TGTGCCTGGAGTGTAACCCAGGGGGTTAGTGGGACTGAAGCTTTCTTT
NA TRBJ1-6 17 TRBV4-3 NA CASSREMDSSYNSPLHF TGCGCCAGCAGCCGAGAAATGGACAGCTCCTATAATTCACCCCTCCACTTT
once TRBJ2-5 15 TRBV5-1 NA CASSSSQGGPETQYF TGCGCCAGCAGCTCCTCCCAAGGGGGACCGGAGACCCAGTACTTC
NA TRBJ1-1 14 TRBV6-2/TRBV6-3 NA CASSWDNLNTEAFF TGTGCCAGCAGCTGGGACAACTTGAACACTGAAGCTTTCTTT
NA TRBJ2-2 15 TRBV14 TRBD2 CASSSSGRGTGELFF TGTGCCAGCAGCTCTAGCGGACGTGGGACCGGGGAGCTGTTTTTT
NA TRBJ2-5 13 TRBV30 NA CAWSVRTQETQYF TGTGCCTGGAGTGTACGGACACAAGAGACCCAGTACTTC
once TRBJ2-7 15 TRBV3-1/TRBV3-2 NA CASSQDREGLREQYF TGTGCCAGCAGCCAAGATCGCGAGGGCCTTAGGGAGCAGTACTTC
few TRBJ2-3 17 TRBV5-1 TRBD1 CASSRNTGTGEADTQYF TGCGCCAGCAGCCGGAATACCGGGACAGGGGAGGCAGATACGCAGTATTTT
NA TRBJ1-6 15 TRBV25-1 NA CASSESDRINSPLHF TGTGCCAGCAGTGAAAGTGACAGAATAAATTCACCCCTCCACTTT
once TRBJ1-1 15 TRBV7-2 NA CASSPQGHRNTEAFF TGTGCCAGCAGCCCCCAGGGTCATCGGAACACTGAAGCTTTCTTT
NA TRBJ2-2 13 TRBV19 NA CASSLTGPGELFF TGTGCCAGTAGTTTAACAGGGCCCGGGGAGCTGTTTTTT
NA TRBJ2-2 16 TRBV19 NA CASSSTGLPNTGELFF TGTGCCAGTAGTTCGACGGGACTCCCGAACACCGGGGAGCTGTTTTTT
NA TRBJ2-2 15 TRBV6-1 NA CASSEVGAYTGELFF TGTGCCAGCAGTGAGGTGGGAGCCTACACCGGGGAGCTGTTTTTT
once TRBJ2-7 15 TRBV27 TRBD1 CASSTLDRGRSEQYF TGTGCCAGCAGTACCCTCGACAGGGGGAGAAGCGAGCAGTACTTC
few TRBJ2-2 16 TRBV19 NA CASSRGAGRLTGELFF TGTGCCAGTAGTCGGGGGGCGGGCAGACTCACCGGGGAGCTGTTTTTT
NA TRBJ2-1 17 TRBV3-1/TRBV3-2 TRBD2 CASSPLGSGGFYNEQFF TGTGCCAGCAGCCCACTCGGGAGCGGGGGGTTTTACAATGAGCAGTTCTTC
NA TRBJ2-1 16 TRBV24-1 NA CATGLRRSGNYNEQFF TGTGCCACCGGACTCCGCCGTTCCGGGAACTACAATGAGCAGTTCTTC
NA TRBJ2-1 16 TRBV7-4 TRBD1 CASSPSGDRGMNEQFF TGTGCCAGCAGCCCGTCAGGGGACAGGGGTATGAATGAGCAGTTCTTC
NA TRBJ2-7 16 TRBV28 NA CASSLFGGGLKYEQYF TGTGCCAGCAGTTTGTTCGGCGGGGGCCTAAAGTACGAGCAGTACTTC
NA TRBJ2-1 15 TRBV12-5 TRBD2 CASGLGLAGGNEQFF TGTGCTAGTGGTTTGGGACTAGCGGGAGGGAATGAGCAGTTCTTC
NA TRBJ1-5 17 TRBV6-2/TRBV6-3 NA CASSYGLGLRGNQPQHF TGTGCCAGCAGTTACGGGCTGGGACTTCGGGGCAATCAGCCCCAGCATTTT
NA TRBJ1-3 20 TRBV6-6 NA CASSLMEEPGLLPSGNTIYF TGTGCCAGCAGCCTAATGGAAGAACCGGGACTCCTACCCTCTGGAAACACCATATATTTT
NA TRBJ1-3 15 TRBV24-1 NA CATSDGGDSGNTIYF TGTGCCACCAGTGATGGGGGGGACTCTGGAAACACCATATATTTT
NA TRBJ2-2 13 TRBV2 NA CASSDGELGELFF TGTGCCAGCAGTGATGGAGAATTGGGGGAGCTGTTTTTT
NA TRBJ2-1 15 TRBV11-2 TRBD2 CAGSIRNFTSGGQFF TGTGCCGGCAGCATTCGGAACTTCACTAGCGGGGGACAGTTCTTC
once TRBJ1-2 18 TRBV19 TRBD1 CASSSQGTGGAQLYGYTF TGTGCCAGTAGTAGCCAGGGTACAGGGGGCGCCCAACTCTATGGCTACACCTTC
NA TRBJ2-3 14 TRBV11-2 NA CASSLGLSVDTQYF TGTGCCAGCAGCTTAGGACTCAGCGTGGATACGCAGTATTTT
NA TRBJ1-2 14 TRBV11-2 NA CASTLGHGSYGYTF TGTGCCAGCACCCTAGGACACGGCTCCTATGGCTACACCTTC
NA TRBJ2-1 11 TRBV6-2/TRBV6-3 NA CASSVSAEQFF TGTGCCAGCAGTGTAAGCGCGGAGCAGTTCTTC
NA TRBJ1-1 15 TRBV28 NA CASSFLGGLNTEAFF TGTGCCAGCAGTTTCCTGGGGGGATTGAACACTGAAGCTTTCTTT
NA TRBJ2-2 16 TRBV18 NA CASSPLAGTNTGELFF TGTGCCAGCTCACCACTTGCCGGGACGAACACCGGGGAGCTGTTTTTT
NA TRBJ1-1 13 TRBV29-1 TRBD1 CSVSQGEVTEAFF TGCAGCGTTTCTCAGGGGGAGGTAACTGAAGCTTTCTTT
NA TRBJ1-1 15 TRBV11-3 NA CASSSLEHMNTEAFF TGTGCCAGCAGCTCCCTTGAACACATGAACACTGAAGCTTTCTTT
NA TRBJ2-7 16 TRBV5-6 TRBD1 CASSLGRDSSVARQYF TGTGCCAGCAGCTTGGGCAGGGACAGCTCCGTGGCAAGGCAGTACTTC
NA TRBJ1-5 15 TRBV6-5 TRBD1 CASGNQGASNQPQHF TGTGCCAGCGGAAACCAGGGGGCGAGCAATCAGCCCCAGCATTTT
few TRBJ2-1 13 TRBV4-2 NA CASGFDRQQEQFF TGTGCCAGCGGTTTCGACAGACAGCAGGAGCAGTTCTTC
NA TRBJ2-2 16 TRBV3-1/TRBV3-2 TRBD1 CASSHRGQGNTGELFF TGTGCCAGCAGCCATCGGGGACAGGGAAACACCGGGGAGCTGTTTTTT